What follows describes a single T cell receptor (beta chain). The antigen is not known. CDR1 MNHEY and CDR2 SMNVEV come from the germline V gene (reference sequence). The CDR3 extends over 14 amino acids. The V gene lost 1 base and the J gene lost 5 bases, with 11 bases spanning the gap. The data were obtained in a study of early T cells in non-severe SARS-CoV-2 infection. About the study: Alpha and beta chains were unpaired, from unsorted whole-blood bulk RNA. General observations from the study: Matching against VDJdb likely underestimated virus-specific expansions, favoring anti-spike CD8.

Unique molecular identifiers were affixed to single, distinct cDNA molecules. TCRdb reprocessed the 5' RACE reads with MiXCR, giving one entry per CDR3 protein. Here the sample spans about 41,000 distinct CDR3 sequences, under 13% being singletons. The sequencing sample was made of whole blood. The receptor was isolated from an adult who was a healthcare worker with PCR-confirmed SARS-CoV-2 infection or an uninfected control (not recorded which). This chain uses TRBV27 with TRBJ2-5; D unclear. This CDR3 reads CASSLWITSETQYF. The CDR3 DNA is TGTGCCAGCAGTTTATGGATAACTTCGGAGACCCAGTACTTC.